A single sample gave rise to the 26 T cell receptor beta chains below, sequenced in a study of blood T cell repertoires in COVID-19. Assay: immunoSEQ multiplex PCR; the TCRdb copy retains only in-frame clones and omits some. The sample has about 480,000 clones, roughly 90% seen once. Sequencing was carried out using PBMCs or T cells enriched from blood (not recorded which). Source of these receptors: a woman aged 40 to 50 who had recovered from COVID-19.

The V and J genes are TRBV12-5 and TRBJ1-1; D remains unclear. Trimming cost V 2 bases and J 10 bases, with 8 bases left between them. Germline V gene data show CDR1 as LGHNT and CDR2 as FRNRAP. This CDR3 has 11 residues. Written as DNA, the CDR3 is TGTGCTAGTGGTTTGAGAAACTCAGCTTTCTTT. It is translated as CASGLRNSAFF.

This chain links TRBV2 with TRBJ2-5, with TRBD1 matching 8 bases. The CDR3 loop spans 13 amino acids. Per germline, CDR1 SNHLY and CDR2 FYNNEI. Trimming at V came to 6 bases and at J to 1 base, leaving 1 base not matched to a gene. The CDR3 region has the DNA TGTGCCAGCAGGGGGACAGGCCAAGAGACCCAGTACTTC. Translated, it gives CASRGTGQETQYF.

V is TRBV11-2 and J is TRBJ1-1, with 9 bases fitting TRBD1. CDR3 length equals 15 residues. Germline CDR1 SGHAT, CDR2 FQNNGV. The V gene end was trimmed by 1 base and the J gene end by 11 bases; junction bases not matched to a gene: 11. In DNA form, the CDR3 reads TGTGCCAGCAGCTTAGGCGGGACAGGGACCGGCGGGGCTTTCTTT. Translation gives CASSLGGTGTGGAFF.

The V gene is TRBV9, the J gene TRBJ2-1; 11 nucleotides align to TRBD2. Germline CDR1 and CDR2: SGDLS and YYNGEE. CDR3 size: 18 residues. V was clipped by 2 bases and J by 7 bases; unmatched bases: 14. The CDR3 coding sequence is TGTGCCAGCAGCGTGGCGACTAGCGGGACCCTAAGGTTTAATGAGCAGTTCTTC. It encodes CASSVATSGTLRFNEQFF.

The V and J genes are TRBV4-2 and TRBJ1-3, with D perhaps matching TRBD1 (5 bases). The V gene's germline CDR1 is LGHNA and CDR2 YNFKEQ. This CDR3 is 15 amino acids long. Trimming removed 0 bases from V and 1 base from J, with 7 bases in between. The CDR3 loop reads CASSQDRGSGNTIYF. The DNA for the CDR3 is TGTGCCAGCAGCCAAGATCGGGGGTCTGGAAACACCATATATTTT.

This sequence joins TRBV7-2 and TRBJ1-1; tentative D call: TRBD1 (6 bases). This CDR3 contains 16 residues. V dropped 2 bases and J dropped 6 bases, with 19 bases sitting between them. CDR1 and CDR2 (germline): SGHTA, FQGNSA. For the CDR3, the DNA is TGTGCCAGCAGCTTATCCTTAGGGGGTGATTGGGCTGAAGCTTTCTTT. Its protein product is CASSLSLGGDWAEAFF.

The gene calls are TRBV3-1 (or the pseudogene TRBV3-2) and TRBJ2-5; TRBD2 might be the D (6 bases). The length of the CDR3 is 18 residues. Germline-derived CDR1 and CDR2 are LGHDT and YNNKEL (reference sequence). The ends were cut back, 4 bases at V and 5 bases at J, with 26 bases in the middle. The CDR3 region has the DNA TGTGCCAGCAGCCCAAGTTTCGGGGGTTTACCCCTACTGGAGACCCAGTACTTC. It yields the protein CASSPSFGGLPLLETQYF.

CDR3 DNA sequence: TGTGCCAGCAGTTTCGGGGGACGGAGGAACACTGAAGCTTTCTTT. Amino acids: CASSFGGRRNTEAFF. The chain employs TRBV27 and TRBJ1-1; possibly TRBD1 for D (5 bases). Germline V gives CDR1 MNHEY, CDR2 SMNVEV (reference sequence). V dropped 3 bases and J dropped 1 base, with 12 bases sitting between them. The CDR3 length is 15 residues.

The chain combines TRBV29-1 with TRBJ1-1; possibly TRBD1 for D (5 bases). Trimming took off 6 bases at V and 4 bases at J, with 15 bases between the two ends. CDR1 is SQVTM, CDR2 ANQGSEA, per germline. This CDR3 is 13 amino acids long. DNA of the CDR3: TGCAGCGTCTTGCAGGGAAGTGGCACTGAAGCTTTCTTT. It is translated as CSVLQGSGTEAFF.

The chain couples TRBV30 to TRBJ1-1; a weak D match, TRBD1 (5 bases). CDR1 GTSNPN and CDR2 SVGIG come from the germline V gene (reference sequence). V was pared by 0 bases and J by 4 bases, with 15 bases between. The CDR3 sequence is 15 residues long. CDR3 protein: CAWSVDGQGGTEAFF. The CDR3 DNA sequence: TGTGCCTGGAGTGTAGATGGCCAGGGTGGCACTGAAGCTTTCTTT. The full variable domain, its missing parts supplied by reference TRBV30 and TRBJ1-1, is SQTIHQWPATLVQPVGSPLSLECTVEGTSNPNLYWYRQAAGRGLQLLFYSVGIGQISSEVPQNLSASRPQDRQFILSSKKLLLSDSGFYLCAWSVDGQGGTEAFFGQGTRLTVV.

This sequence joins TRBV19 and TRBJ1-4; D perhaps matches TRBD1 (5 bases). V was clipped by 5 bases and J by 0 bases, with 10 bases between them. Germline V CDR1 and CDR2: LNHDA, SQIVND (reference sequence). The CDR3 sequence is 15 residues long. The CDR3 spells CASSSDTATNEKLFF. The CDR3 DNA is TGTGCCAGTAGTTCGGACACTGCAACTAATGAAAAACTGTTTTTT.

J is TRBJ1-1 and V is TRBV27, with D possibly being TRBD1 (6 bases). With 6 bases removed from V and 0 bases from J, the gap between germline ends came to 20 bases. CDR1 is MNHEY, CDR2 SMNVEV, per germline (reference sequence). The CDR3 spans 17 residues. CDR3: CASSKIRQGHMNTEAFF. CDR3 DNA sequence: TGTGCCAGCAGCAAAATTCGTCAGGGGCATATGAACACTGAAGCTTTCTTT.

This clone was seen a few times. The chain joins TRBV30 to TRBJ1-3, with D hard to call. Germline values: CDR1 GTSNPN, CDR2 SVGIG (reference sequence). Trimming cost V 1 base and J 3 bases, with 10 bases left between them. This CDR3 spans 14 amino acids. The CDR3 DNA is TGTGCCTGGAGTGGAGGGCGAGGTGGAAACACCATATATTTT. It yields the protein CAWSGGRGGNTIYF.

This clone occurred once. This specimen includes other DNA sequences encoding the same CDR3. V usage is TRBV5-1 and J usage is TRBJ1-1; D unclear. The CDR3 length is 13 residues. Trimming shortened V by 0 bases and J by 5 bases, and 8 bases separated the two germline ends. Germline CDR1 is SGHRS and CDR2 is YFSETQ. The CDR3 region is CASSLAGSTEAFF. CDR3 sequence (DNA): TGCGCCAGCAGCTTGGCGGGATCTACTGAAGCTTTCTTT.

The chain couples TRBV6-1 to TRBJ2-1; TRBD2 matches at 14 bases. CDR1 MNHNS and CDR2 SASEGT come from the germline V gene. This CDR3 has 15 amino acids. V trimming: 7 bases; J trimming: 9 bases; junction bases outside the gene matches: 8. The CDR3: CASTWGLAGDGEQFF. CDR3 DNA: TGTGCCAGCACCTGGGGACTAGCGGGAGATGGTGAGCAGTTCTTC.

The CDR3 nucleotides are TGTGCCAGCAAGTCCTACGCGAACACTGAAGCTTTCTTT. Its protein is CASKSYANTEAFF. The V gene is TRBV2, the J gene TRBJ1-1, with D uncertain. The V gene's germline CDR1 is SNHLY and CDR2 FYNNEI. With 7 bases removed from V and 1 base from J, the gap between germline ends came to 10 bases. This CDR3 has 13 residues.

This clone was counted between two and nine times. The rearrangement joins TRBV10-1 to TRBJ1-6, with TRBD1 as a possible D gene (6 bases). The length of the CDR3 is 15 residues. With 2 bases removed from V and 7 bases from J, the gap between germline ends came to 12 bases. Germline CDR1 and CDR2: WNHNN and SYGVQD (reference sequence). This CDR3 is CASSESGTSNSPLHF. The CDR3, as DNA: TGCGCCAGCAGTGAGAGCGGGACATCGAATTCACCCCTCCACTTT.

The rearrangement links TRBV7-2 to TRBJ2-1; TRBD2 aligns across 9 bases. CDR1 is SGHTA, CDR2 FQGNSA, per germline. V lost 1 base, J lost 3 bases, and 4 bases stayed unmatched. There are 16 residues in the CDR3. The CDR3 bases are TGTGCCAGCAGCTTAGTCCGACTAGCGGTCTACAATGAGCAGTTCTTC. The encoded protein is CASSLVRLAVYNEQFF.

Written as DNA, the CDR3 is TGTGCCAGCAGCTTAGAGCAGACCCAGTACTTC. It translates to CASSLEQTQYF. The J gene is TRBJ2-5, the V gene TRBV13, with D unresolved. This CDR3 has 11 amino acids. Germline V gene lookup returns CDR1 PRHDT and CDR2 FYEKMQ (reference sequence). V shed 1 base and J shed 6 bases, with 3 bases lying between them. Based on the CDR3 plus reference TRBV13 and TRBJ2-5, the full variable domain is AAGVIQSPRHLIKEKRETATLKCYPIPRHDTVYWYQQGPGQDPQFLISFYEKMQSDKGSIPDRFSAQQFSDYHSELNMSSLELGDSALYFCASSLEQTQYFGPGTRLLVL.

The J gene is TRBJ2-7, the V gene TRBV19, with D possibly being TRBD1 (5 bases). Trimming pared 3 bases from V and 1 base from J, leaving 16 bases between. The CDR3 runs 16 residues. Germline CDR1 is LNHDA and CDR2 is SQIVND (reference sequence). CDR3 amino acids: CASSITFGAGSYEQYF. In DNA, the CDR3 is TGTGCCAGTAGTATTACGTTTGGGGCAGGATCCTACGAGCAGTACTTC.

V usage is TRBV4-3 and J usage is TRBJ2-1; 11 bases match TRBD2. The junction had 7 bases not matched to a gene; V was cut back by 0 bases and J by 9 bases. Germline V gene sequence: CDR1 LGHNA, CDR2 YSLEER. The CDR3 is made up of 16 amino acids. DNA of the CDR3: TGCGCCAGCAGCCAAGATCAGGCTAGCGGGAGGTTTGAGCAGTTCTTC. The encoded protein is CASSQDQASGRFEQFF.

The chain links TRBV18 to TRBJ1-2; TRBD1 aligns across 8 bases. The CDR3 sequence is 13 residues long. Trimming took 3 bases from V and 7 from J; bases not matched to a gene: 4. CDR1 is KGHSH and CDR2 is LQKENI in the germline V gene. The CDR3 sequence is CASSPDRASGYTF. CDR3 DNA sequence: TGTGCCAGCTCACCGGACAGGGCCAGTGGCTACACCTTC.

The gene calls are TRBV19 and TRBJ1-4, with 9 nucleotides matching TRBD1. The CDR3 runs to 14 residues. V lost 4 bases, J lost 7 bases, and 4 bases stayed unmatched. The germline V gene encodes CDR1 LNHDA and CDR2 SQIVND (reference sequence). CDR3 sequence (DNA): TGTGCCAGTAGTACCACAGGGGGCCTTGAAAAACTGTTTTTT. As protein: CASSTTGGLEKLFF.

The chain uses TRBV6-5 and TRBJ2-7; 10 bases fit TRBD1. V was pared by 10 bases and J by 2 bases, with 8 bases of the junction left unmatched. From germline, CDR1 is MNHEY and CDR2 SVGAGI. The CDR3 extends over 14 amino acids. CDR3 region: CATTRDRGTYEQYF. The CDR3 DNA reads TGTGCCACCACAAGGGACAGGGGTACCTACGAGCAGTACTTC.

This clone occurred once. The rearrangement links TRBV7-2 to TRBJ2-2; 9 bases are a match to TRBD1. The CDR3 runs to 16 residues. The V gene end was trimmed by 4 bases and the J gene end by 4 bases; junction bases not matched to a gene: 7. Per germline, CDR1 SGHTA and CDR2 FQGNSA. CDR3 nucleotide sequence: TGTGCCAGCAGCTGGCGAGACAGGGGGGCCACCGGGGAGCTGTTTTTT. This gives the protein CASSWRDRGATGELFF.

This clone was counted many times. This rearrangement joins TRBV27 to TRBJ1-5; possibly TRBD1 for D (6 bases). V lost 6 bases to trimming and J lost 6 bases, with 15 bases between them. CDR3 length: 14 residues. Germline V lookup: CDR1 MNHEY, CDR2 SMNVEV (reference sequence). Here the CDR3 DNA reads TGTGCCAGCAGCCCGGGACATTGGAGTCAGCCCCAGCATTTT. Its protein is CASSPGHWSQPQHF.